The 24 T cell receptor beta chains given below trace back to one sample, sequenced in a study of long-term antiretroviral therapy in people with HIV. Sequencing relied on immunoSEQ assay v3.0, run at survey level. The assay was immunoSEQ multiplex PCR, and TCRdb's table has in-frame clones only and misses some. The sample lists over 15,000 clones; about 89% were seen once. The material sequenced was unsorted PBMCs, taken 0.5 years after starting antiretroviral therapy. The receptors derive from a man aged 35 to 55 with HIV.

This chain uses TRBV7-8 with TRBJ2-1; 12 positions match TRBD2. The CDR3 loop spans 17 amino acids. J lost 0 bases, V lost 4 bases, and 4 bases had no gene match. CDR1 SGHVS and CDR2 FQNEAQ come from the germline V gene. DNA of the CDR3: TGTGCCAGCAGCTCCGGACTAGCGGGGAGCTCCTACAATGAGCAGTTCTTC. Amino acid sequence: CASSSGLAGSSYNEQFF. Complete variable domain (other parts from reference TRBV7-8 and TRBJ2-1): GAGVSQSPRYKVAKRGQDVALRCDPISGHVSLFWYQQALGQGPEFLTYFQNEAQLDKSGLPSDRFFAERPEGSVSTLKIQRTQQEDSAVYLCASSSGLAGSSYNEQFFGPGTRLTVL.

The chain has TRBV11-2 and TRBJ2-1; 8 nucleotides match TRBD1. The germline V gene encodes CDR1 SGHAT and CDR2 FQNNGV. With V trimmed by 4 bases and J by 5 bases, 10 bases remained unmatched. The CDR3 extends over 16 amino acids. CDR3 sequence: CASSSALGTGHNEQFF. In nucleotides, the CDR3 is TGTGCCAGCAGCTCGGCCCTAGGGACAGGACACAATGAGCAGTTCTTC. Full variable domain (outside the CDR3, taken from reference TRBV11-2 and TRBJ2-1): EAGVAQSPRYKIIEKRQSVAFWCNPISGHATLYWYQQILGQGPKLLIQFQNNGVVDDSQLPKDRFSAERLKGVDSTLKIQPAKLEDSAVYLCASSSALGTGHNEQFFGPGTRLTVL.

This chain uses TRBV5-4 with TRBJ2-7; TRBD2 is a possible D gene (7 bases). Per the germline V gene, CDR1 is SGHNT and CDR2 is YYREEE (reference sequence). The CDR3 has 14 residues. The V end lost 4 bases, the J end lost 5 bases, and 16 bases lay between the germline ends. CDR3 in amino acids: CASSLGGLLDEQYF. The CDR3 coding sequence is TGTGCCAGCAGCCTGGGGGGGCTACTCGACGAGCAGTACTTC.

The chain is built from TRBV7-9 and TRBJ1-2; no clear D. CDR1 is SEHNR and CDR2 is FQNEAQ in the germline V gene (reference sequence). Trimming removed 6 bases from V and 3 bases from J, with 17 bases in between. This CDR3 is built from 15 residues. The CDR3 loop reads CASSGSLAIHYGYTF. The CDR3 nucleotides read TGTGCCAGCAGTGGATCTCTCGCGATCCACTATGGCTACACCTTC.

This chain joins TRBV27 and TRBJ2-3; 8 bases line up with TRBD1. The CDR3 sequence is 14 residues long. Trimming removed 5 bases from V and 6 bases from J; junction bases left unmatched: 7. Germline V gene lookup returns CDR1 MNHEY and CDR2 SMNVEV (reference sequence). The CDR3 DNA reads as TGTGCCAGCAGTATAACCAACAGGGGGGATACGCAGTATTTT. Protein sequence: CASSITNRGDTQYF.

The CDR3 nucleotides are TGTGCCAGCAGCTCCACCGTAGGGGGCTACGAGCAGTACTTC. This sequence encodes CASSSTVGGYEQYF. V is TRBV7-2 and J is TRBJ2-7, with D perhaps matching TRBD1 (6 bases). CDR3 length: 14 residues. From germline, CDR1 is SGHTA and CDR2 FQGNSA. Trimming left V 4 bases short and J 3 bases short, with 13 bases between.

The chain employs TRBV11-2 and TRBJ1-2; D unclear. Germline CDR1 is SGHAT and CDR2 is FQNNGV. The CDR3 runs 16 residues. Trimming stripped 0 bases from V and 1 base from J, with 12 bases between. The CDR3 sequence: CASSLDREVINYGYTF. The CDR3 DNA sequence: TGTGCCAGCAGCTTAGATCGGGAGGTGATTAACTATGGCTACACCTTC. Full variable domain (missing parts from reference TRBV11-2 and TRBJ1-2): EAGVAQSPRYKIIEKRQSVAFWCNPISGHATLYWYQQILGQGPKLLIQFQNNGVVDDSQLPKDRFSAERLKGVDSTLKIQPAKLEDSAVYLCASSLDREVINYGYTFGSGTRLTVV.

The rearrangement links TRBV6-4 to TRBJ2-3; TRBD2 agrees at 7 bases. Trimming removed 1 base from V and 6 bases from J; junction bases left unmatched: 7. Per the germline V gene, CDR1 is MRHNA and CDR2 is SNTAGT. The CDR3 runs 15 residues. The CDR3 DNA reads as TGTGCCAGCAGTGACTTGTCTAGCGGATCGGATACGCAGTATTTT. Amino acid sequence: CASSDLSSGSDTQYF.

The chain recombines TRBV7-9 with TRBJ1-1, with D tentatively TRBD1 (5 bases). Germline lookup yields CDR1 SEHNR and CDR2 FQNEAQ (reference sequence). This CDR3 has 12 amino acids. The V end was cut by 7 bases, the J end by 6 bases, with 12 bases between. The CDR3 is CASTLGLAEAFF. In nucleotides, the CDR3 is TGTGCCAGCACCCTGGGACTTGCTGAAGCTTTCTTT.

J is TRBJ2-7 and V is TRBV7-2; the D gene is possibly TRBD2 (5 bases). Germline CDR1 SGHTA, CDR2 FQGNSA. The V and J ends lost 1 base and 2 bases respectively, with 12 bases between them. CDR3 length: 15 residues. CDR3 nucleotide sequence: TGTGCCAGCAGCTTAGGGTCTAGCCCTACCTACGAGCAGTACTTC. Encoded protein: CASSLGSSPTYEQYF.

This clone was seen a single time. The chain uses TRBV27 and TRBJ2-7, with D possibly being TRBD2 (5 bases). Germline assignment: CDR1 MNHEY and CDR2 SMNVEV (reference sequence). V lost 8 bases and J lost 7, with 21 bases in between. The CDR3 has 14 residues. CDR3 sequence: CASSPWSPPGEQYF. The CDR3 DNA reads as TGTGCCAGCTCCCCCTGGAGCCCCCCGGGGGAGCAGTACTTC.

This clone has a single count. This sequence joins TRBV2 and TRBJ2-3, with D perhaps assigned TRBD1 or TRBD2 (5 bases each). Germline V gene lookup returns CDR1 SNHLY and CDR2 FYNNEI. The germline V and J ends were trimmed by 8 bases and 5 bases, with 11 bases remaining between them. This CDR3 contains 12 residues. The CDR3 reads CASVPRGDTQYF. CDR3 nucleotides: TGTGCCAGCGTCCCGAGGGGAGATACGCAGTATTTT.

The chain carries TRBV7-2 and TRBJ2-3; the D gene is possibly TRBD2 (6 bases). The CDR3 sequence is 15 residues long. Germline loops: CDR1 SGHTA, CDR2 FQGNSA. Trimming left V 4 bases short and J 5 bases short, with 16 bases between. The CDR3 region is CASSSWRGSGDTQYF. The CDR3, as DNA: TGTGCCAGCAGCTCATGGCGGGGCTCAGGAGATACGCAGTATTTT. Full variable domain (missing parts from reference TRBV7-2 and TRBJ2-3): GAGVSQSPSNKVTEKGKDVELRCDPISGHTALYWYRQSLGQGLEFLIYFQGNSAPDKSGLPSDRFSAERTGGSVSTLTIQRTQQEDSAVYLCASSSWRGSGDTQYFGPGTRLTVL.

The genes are TRBV10-3 and TRBJ2-1, with D unresolved. Per germline, CDR1 ENHRY and CDR2 SYGVKD. The V and J ends lost 11 bases and 1 base respectively, with 15 bases between them. This CDR3 spans 14 amino acids. This CDR3 is CASRPVSSYNEQFF. Written as DNA, the CDR3 is TGTGCCTCCAGACCGGTGTCGTCCTACAATGAGCAGTTCTTC.

V and J are TRBV4-3 and TRBJ2-7; TRBD2 matches at 10 bases. Germline V gives CDR1 LGHNA, CDR2 YSLEER. V lost 0 bases and J lost 4; bases outside the gene matches: 6. This CDR3 is 16 amino acids long. The CDR3 nucleotides are TGCGCCAGCAGCCAAGACAGGGCTAGCGGGAGTTACGAGCAGTACTTC. Encoded protein: CASSQDRASGSYEQYF.

The J gene is TRBJ2-1, the V gene TRBV27; 7 bases agree with TRBD1. The CDR3 contains 15 residues. V was pared by 8 bases and J by 1 base, with 8 bases of the junction left unmatched. Germline lookup yields CDR1 MNHEY and CDR2 SMNVEV (reference sequence). The CDR3 is CASRGGQGSYNEQFF. CDR3 coding DNA: TGTGCCAGCCGAGGGGGCCAGGGATCCTACAATGAGCAGTTCTTC.

This clone has just one count. The chain is built from TRBV7-8 and TRBJ1-1, with a weak D call TRBD1 (5 bases). Germline loops: CDR1 SGHVS, CDR2 FQNEAQ. The V end lost 1 base, the J end lost 0 bases, and 12 bases lay between the germline ends. The CDR3 covers 16 residues. The CDR3 DNA sequence: TGTGCCAGCAGCTTAGGGGGGTTCGCGGTGAACACTGAAGCTTTCTTT. Its translation is CASSLGGFAVNTEAFF. Drawing the rest from reference TRBV7-8 and TRBJ1-1, the complete variable domain is GAGVSQSPRYKVAKRGQDVALRCDPISGHVSLFWYQQALGQGPEFLTYFQNEAQLDKSGLPSDRFFAERPEGSVSTLKIQRTQQEDSAVYLCASSLGGFAVNTEAFFGQGTRLTVV.

The chain has TRBV10-3 and TRBJ2-1; the D gene is possibly TRBD1 (5 bases). V shed 3 bases and J shed 10 bases, with 7 bases lying between them. The CDR3 runs 11 residues. Germline CDR1 is ENHRY and CDR2 is SYGVKD. CDR3 nucleotide sequence: TGTGCCATCAGTGAAGGGGTCGAGCAGTTCTTC. It specifies CAISEGVEQFF.

The J gene is TRBJ2-7, the V gene TRBV19; 8 positions match TRBD1. CDR1 and CDR2 from the germline V gene are LNHDA and SQIVND (reference sequence). The CDR3 contains 12 residues. The J segment lost 4 bases and the V segment lost 9 bases, leaving 5 bases of the junction unmatched. CDR3 in amino acids: CASGTGDYEQYF. CDR3 in DNA: TGTGCCAGCGGGACAGGCGATTACGAGCAGTACTTC.

This clone rates as medium-sized. The rearrangement joins TRBV11-2 to TRBJ2-7, with 7 nucleotides matching TRBD1. V gave up 5 bases and J gave up 4 bases; unmatched junction bases: 11. The CDR3 is 15 residues long. CDR1 and CDR2 (germline): SGHAT, FQNNGV. CDR3 region: CASSRPGQNLYEQYF. Written as DNA, the CDR3 is TGTGCCAGCAGCCGACCGGGACAGAATCTTTACGAGCAGTACTTC.

CDR3 in amino acids: CASSGFLQFHYGYTF. The CDR3 DNA sequence: TGTGCCAGCAGCGGCTTTCTCCAGTTTCACTATGGCTACACCTTC. The chain recombines TRBV5-5 with TRBJ1-2; no reliable D call. CDR1 is SGHKS and CDR2 is YYEKEE in the germline V gene (reference sequence). V was shortened by 4 bases and J by 3 bases, with 16 bases between the two germline ends. This CDR3 comprises 15 residues. Full variable domain (rest looked up from reference TRBV5-5 and TRBJ1-2): DAGVTQSPTHLIKTRGQQVTLRCSPISGHKSVSWYQQVLGQGPQFIFQYYEKEERGRGNFPDRFSARQFPNYSSELNVNALLLGDSALYLCASSGFLQFHYGYTFGSGTRLTVV.

J is TRBJ2-2 and V is TRBV19; the D is unclear. The CDR3 runs 16 residues. In germline, CDR1 is LNHDA, CDR2 SQIVND (reference sequence). Trimming left V 1 base short and J 6 bases short, with 15 bases between. DNA of the CDR3: TGTGCCAGTAGTATAGGAAGTCCCCTAGAGGCCGGGGAGCTGTTTTTT. Its protein is CASSIGSPLEAGELFF.

This chain connects TRBV7-6 to TRBJ2-1; 11 bases line up with TRBD2. Germline V gene lookup returns CDR1 SGHVS and CDR2 FNYEAQ. V dropped 0 bases and J dropped 7; count of bases not matched to a gene: 8. This CDR3 comprises 17 residues. CDR3 DNA: TGTGCCAGCAGCTTAGCGGGGCTAGCGGGAGGTGGGAATGAGCAGTTCTTC. Protein: CASSLAGLAGGGNEQFF.

This sequence joins TRBV7-9 and TRBJ1-3, with D maybe TRBD1 (5 bases). V shed 1 base and J shed 4 bases, with 17 bases lying between them. Germline V gene sequence: CDR1 SEHNR, CDR2 FQNEAQ (reference sequence). This CDR3 comprises 17 residues. CDR3 region: CASSLGSSDKSGNTIYF. The CDR3 region has the DNA TGTGCCAGCAGCTTAGGTTCGTCGGACAAGTCCGGAAACACCATATATTTT.